Listed below are T cell receptor beta chains from one sample, sequenced in a study of vaccination and CD4 T cells after COVID-19. A single record per CDR3 protein comes from TCRdb applying MiXCR to the PCR reads. Of more than 9,000 distinct CDR3 sequences in the sample, 35% were seen once. These receptors' antigens are unknown. The material sequenced was CD4+ T cells from blood, cultured in vitro. These receptors were taken from a human donor in good health. Both conserved end residues are part of each CDR3. D genes are given only for firm matches. Size tells how often a clone was seen (once, few, many) or the class of an expanded clone, and some rows leave it out.

abundance	v_gene	j_gene	d_gene	CDR3nt	CDR3aa
NA	TRBV19	TRBJ2-3	NA	TGTGCCAGTAGTTTCTTAGCAGCCGAGCAGTATTTT	CASSFLAAEQYF
few	TRBV10-3	TRBJ2-3	TRBD1	TGTGCCATCAGTGGGGGACAGACTAGCACAGATACGCAGTATTTT	CAISGGQTSTDTQYF
NA	TRBV5-5	TRBJ2-7	NA	TGTGCCAGCAGCCCCCTGGTGAAGCAGTACTTC	CASSPLVKQYF
few	TRBV7-2	TRBJ2-6	NA	TGTGCCAGCAGCTCCAGAAGCTCTGGGGCCAACGTCCTGACTTTC	CASSSRSSGANVLTF
NA	TRBV19	TRBJ2-2	NA	TGTGCCAGTAGCCAGAGGACGAGGACGAACACCGGGGAGCTGTTTTTT	CASSQRTRTNTGELFF
few	TRBV7-9	TRBJ1-6	NA	TGTGCCAGCAGTCCCCCCTTTGCAGGATATAATTCACCCCTCCACTTT	CASSPPFAGYNSPLHF
NA	TRBV6-1	TRBJ1-1	TRBD1	TGTGCCAGCATGGGGGACAGACCTAACACTGAAGCTTTCTTT	CASMGDRPNTEAFF
NA	TRBV5-4	TRBJ2-2	NA	TGTGCCAGCAGCTTAGACTACCAAGGGGCGAACACCGGGGAGCTGTTTTTT	CASSLDYQGANTGELFF
NA	TRBV6-2/TRBV6-3	TRBJ2-1	TRBD2	TGTGCCAGCAGTTACTTTCCGTTGGTGGGAGGGTCCTACAATGAGCAGTTCTTC	CASSYFPLVGGSYNEQFF
NA	TRBV7-2	TRBJ1-2	TRBD1	TGTGCCAGCAGCCCCCGGACAGGGGGCTATGGCTACACCTTC	CASSPRTGGYGYTF
few	TRBV6-4	TRBJ2-7	TRBD1	TGTGCCAGGGTTAAGGGGGACAGGGTATTCTACGAGCAGTACTTC	CARVKGDRVFYEQYF
NA	TRBV5-1	TRBJ2-5	TRBD2	TGCGCCAGCAGCTTGACTAGCGGGGCTCCTGGGGAGACCCAGTACTTC	CASSLTSGAPGETQYF
NA	TRBV6-5	TRBJ2-2	NA	TGTGCCAGCAGTTACTCCCGCGACCCTAGGGTGTCGAACACCGGGGAGCTGTTTTTT	CASSYSRDPRVSNTGELFF
NA	TRBV6-1	TRBJ2-7	NA	TGTGCCAGCACTTTGGACAGATCCTACGAGCAGTACTTC	CASTLDRSYEQYF
few	TRBV7-6	TRBJ2-1	TRBD2	TGTGCCAGCAGCTTAGGTAGCGGGATTGGTGAGCAGTTCTTC	CASSLGSGIGEQFF
NA	TRBV5-1	TRBJ1-6	NA	TGCGCCAGCAGCTTGGCCGGGGCTACTAATTCACCCCTCCACTTT	CASSLAGATNSPLHF
few	TRBV7-2	TRBJ1-1	TRBD1	TGTGCCAGCAGGTGGACAGGGGACACTGAAGCTTTCTTT	CASRWTGDTEAFF
few	TRBV24-1	TRBJ2-3	NA	TGTGCCACTCAACTACGAGATACGCAGTATTTT	CATQLRDTQYF
NA	TRBV18	TRBJ1-5	NA	TGTGCCAGCTCATCGGGATTTAGCAATCAGCCCCAGCATTTT	CASSSGFSNQPQHF
NA	TRBV24-1	TRBJ2-3	TRBD1	TGTGCCACCAGTGACTCCGGGACAGTGAGCACAGATACGCAGTATTTT	CATSDSGTVSTDTQYF
NA	TRBV29-1	TRBJ2-1	TRBD1	TGCAGCGTTGGACCGGGACAGGGTCGGGAGCAGTTCTTC	CSVGPGQGREQFF
NA	TRBV15	TRBJ2-6	NA	TGTGCCACCAGCAGGGACGTCCGAGGGGCCAACGTCCTGACTTTC	CATSRDVRGANVLTF
few	TRBV24-1	TRBJ2-3	NA	TGTGCCACCAGTGATTTAACAGCAAGCACAGATACGCAGTATTTT	CATSDLTASTDTQYF
few	TRBV28	TRBJ1-1	NA	TGTGCCAGCAGTTCACCGGGGGAGACTGAAGCTTTCTTT	CASSSPGETEAFF
NA	TRBV19	TRBJ2-1	NA	TGTGCCAGCCACAGGTCGCTCCTTTGGGGCAATGAGCAGTTCTTC	CASHRSLLWGNEQFF
few	TRBV7-8	TRBJ2-3	NA	TGTGCCAGCAGCTCCCCCCCTGGTACGCAGTATTTT	CASSSPPGTQYF
few	TRBV7-6	TRBJ2-1	NA	TGTGCCAGCAGCTTAGGCTCCCTCCGGAATGAGCAGTTCTTC	CASSLGSLRNEQFF
NA	TRBV15	TRBJ2-7	TRBD1	TGTGCCACCAGCAGAGAAGGGACAGGGTCCAACGAGCAGTACTTC	CATSREGTGSNEQYF
few	TRBV7-6	TRBJ2-7	NA	TGTGCCAGCAGCTTAGGACTCGTGGGGGAGCAGTACTTC	CASSLGLVGEQYF
NA	TRBV7-3	TRBJ2-7	NA	TGTGCCAGCAGCTTACGACCGGGGGACGAGCAGTACTTC	CASSLRPGDEQYF
NA	TRBV18	TRBJ2-2	NA	TGTGCCAGCTCACCACCGGTCGGGGAGCTGTTTTTT	CASSPPVGELFF
few	TRBV24-1	TRBJ2-5	NA	TGTGCCACCAGTGATTCTTTTCAAGAGACCCAGTACTTC	CATSDSFQETQYF
NA	TRBV7-7	TRBJ2-5	TRBD2	TGTGCTAGCAGCTTAGGTACTAGCGGGAGGGAGACCCAGTACTTC	CASSLGTSGRETQYF
NA	TRBV25-1	TRBJ1-2	NA	TGTGCCAGCAGTGAGGAGGGGTGGGGCTACACCTTC	CASSEEGWGYTF
NA	TRBV19	TRBJ2-1	TRBD1	TGTGCCAGTAGTATAGGGGACAGGGCCTACAATGAGCAGTTCTTC	CASSIGDRAYNEQFF
NA	TRBV10-1	TRBJ2-1	NA	TGCGCCAGCAGGCAGAGGATTTCGGAGCAGTTCTTC	CASRQRISEQFF
few	TRBV6-1	TRBJ2-3	TRBD2	TGTGCCAGCAGACCAGCGGGAGGTGTGAGAGATACGCAGTATTTT	CASRPAGGVRDTQYF
medium-sized	TRBV20-1	TRBJ1-2	TRBD1	TGCAGCGCTAGAGAGACGAAGGAGGGGGCGAGCTACACCTTC	CSARETKEGASYTF
NA	TRBV30	TRBJ2-1	NA	TGTGCCTGGAGTGTACTGTTAGGCCGGGGAGAGCAGTTCTTC	CAWSVLLGRGEQFF